This entry features one TCR beta chain sequence. Its specificity is not known. This sample is part of a study of T cell responses to AZD1222 COVID-19 vaccine. Study as a whole: Second-dose groups at about 4 or about 12 weeks were pooled.

Findings and caveats of the study: Dominant at 160-218 and 743-854, vaccine-associated CD4 TCRs also spanned spike.

The table came from immunoSEQ multiplex PCR; TCRdb's copy has only in-frame clones and leaves some out. The sample gives 150,000 to 200,000 clones, more than 85% of which show up once; around 2.5% is in the top ten. The sample was peripheral blood, taken on day 0 of AZD1222 vaccination. The source of this sequence is an adult in good health.

The DNA for the CDR3 is TGTGCCTGGAGTGGGTCGCTGAACACTGAAGCTTTCTTT. Amino acid sequence: CAWSGSLNTEAFF. This chain connects TRBV30 to TRBJ1-1; D gene unclear. Germline V CDR1 and CDR2: GTSNPN, SVGIG (reference sequence). The V and J ends lost 1 base and 0 bases respectively, with 6 bases between them. The CDR3 is 13 residues long.